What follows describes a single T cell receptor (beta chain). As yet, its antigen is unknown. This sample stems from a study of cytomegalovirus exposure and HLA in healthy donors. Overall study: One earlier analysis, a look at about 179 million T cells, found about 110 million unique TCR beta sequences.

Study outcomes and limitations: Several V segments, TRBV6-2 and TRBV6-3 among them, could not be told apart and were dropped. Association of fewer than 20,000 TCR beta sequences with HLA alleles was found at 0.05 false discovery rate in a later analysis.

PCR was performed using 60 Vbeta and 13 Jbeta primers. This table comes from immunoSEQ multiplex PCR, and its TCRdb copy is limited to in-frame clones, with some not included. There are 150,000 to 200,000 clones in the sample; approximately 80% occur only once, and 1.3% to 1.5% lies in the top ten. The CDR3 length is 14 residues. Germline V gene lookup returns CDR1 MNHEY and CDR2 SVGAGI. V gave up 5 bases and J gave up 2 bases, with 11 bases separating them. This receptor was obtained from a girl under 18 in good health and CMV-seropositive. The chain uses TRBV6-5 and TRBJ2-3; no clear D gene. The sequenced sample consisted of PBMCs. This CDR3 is CASSLTPDTDTQYF. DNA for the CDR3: TGTGCCAGCAGTCTTACCCCAGACACAGATACGCAGTATTTT.